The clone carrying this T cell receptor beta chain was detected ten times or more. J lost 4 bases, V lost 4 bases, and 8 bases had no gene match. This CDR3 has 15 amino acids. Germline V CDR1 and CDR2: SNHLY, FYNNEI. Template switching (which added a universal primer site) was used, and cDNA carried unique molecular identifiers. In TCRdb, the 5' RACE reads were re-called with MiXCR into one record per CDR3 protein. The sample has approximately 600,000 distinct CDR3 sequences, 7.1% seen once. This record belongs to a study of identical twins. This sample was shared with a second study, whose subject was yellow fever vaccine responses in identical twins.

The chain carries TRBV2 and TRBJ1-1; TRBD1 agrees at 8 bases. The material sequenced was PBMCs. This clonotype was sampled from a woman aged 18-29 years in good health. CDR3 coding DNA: TGTGCCAGCAGTGTTGGGACAGGACGTCTCACTGAAGCTTTCTTT. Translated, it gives CASSVGTGRLTEAFF.